This is a list of T cell receptor beta chains from one sample in a study of shared clonotypes between healthy human individuals. Some clones are missing from TCRdb's copy, which holds only in-frame ones; the method was immunoSEQ multiplex PCR. The table records approximately 1.5 million clones, approximately 98.5% of them present only once. Sequenced material: naive CD4+ T cells sorted from blood. These receptor sequences come from a man between 25 and 39 years old in good health. Each CDR3 is given with its conserved first and last residue.

cdr3_aa j_call v_call
CASSLVAAAGEADTQYF TRBJ2-3 TRBV28
CASSMWGAYGYTF TRBJ1-2 TRBV19
CASSLVDRIGEQYF TRBJ2-7 TRBV5-6
CASSQIARGETQYF TRBJ2-5 TRBV14
CASSFGLAATYEQYF TRBJ2-7 TRBV5-1
CASSPLAGQSYEQYF TRBJ2-7 TRBV7-6
CASSGRGARETQYF TRBJ2-5 TRBV9
CAISESKQRSRYEQYF TRBJ2-7 TRBV10-3
CASSQDSDYQTQYF TRBJ2-5 TRBV4-2
CASSLRGGSSYEQYF TRBJ2-7 TRBV5-4
CASSLGGYGYTF TRBJ1-2 TRBV28
CASSESPRIYEQYF TRBJ2-7 TRBV10-2
CASSADSGSTDTQYF TRBJ2-3 TRBV2
CASRPPGGGKLFF TRBJ1-4 TRBV2
CASSGGPSSNQPQHF TRBJ1-5 TRBV6-1
CASSPVTSGRTGELFF TRBJ2-2 TRBV18
CASRDPPKSNEQFF TRBJ2-1 TRBV28
CAISDGPGADEQYF TRBJ2-7 TRBV10-3
CASRPQGLRAFF TRBJ1-1 TRBV28
CASSTAGPSYEQYF TRBJ2-7 TRBV5-1
CSVEIGGYEQYF TRBJ2-7 TRBV29-1
CASSLRGGSYEQYF TRBJ2-7 TRBV5-4
CASSRGEGYEQYF TRBJ2-7 TRBV18